These T cell receptor beta chains were read from a single sample in a study of blood T cell repertoires in COVID-19. Only in-frame clones appear in the TCRdb table, and some are missing; sequencing was by immunoSEQ multiplex PCR. This sample yields a few hundred thousand clones, of which 87% are seen a single time; 2% to 2.5% belongs to the top ten. Sequencing was carried out using peripheral blood. The receptor set was obtained from a woman in her fifties or sixties with acute or convalescent COVID-19. The CDR3 runs from the conserved cysteine through the conserved F or W. Each record gives: V gene, J gene, D gene, CDR3 protein. D genes are given only for firm matches.

TRBV5-4,TRBJ1-3,TRBD1,CASSFEGARGNTIYF
TRBV3-1/TRBV3-2,TRBJ2-3,TRBD2,CASSQDAAGAQFADTQYF
TRBV19,TRBJ2-4,NA,CASSIGEVKDIQYF
TRBV7-2,TRBJ2-1,NA,CASSLGAAGSYNEQFF
TRBV19,TRBJ1-1,TRBD1,CASSGDRVPRNTEAFF
TRBV21-1,TRBJ1-2,NA,CASSSTGCSNYGYTF
TRBV9,TRBJ2-6,NA,CASSAGHAGANVLTF
TRBV7-2,TRBJ2-7,NA,CASSSRGPPYEQYF
TRBV9,TRBJ1-2,NA,CASSLTGRPNYGYTF
TRBV10-3,TRBJ2-2,TRBD2,CAISDSGRASGELFF
TRBV27,TRBJ2-7,TRBD2,CASSLSGSSYEQYF
TRBV28,TRBJ1-6,TRBD1,CASSLPLATGNSPLHF
TRBV2,TRBJ2-7,NA,CASSPSEPTYEQYF
TRBV28,TRBJ1-1,NA,CASSWPEEGNTEAFF
TRBV11-2,TRBJ1-1,NA,CASSSLLRTEAFF
TRBV30,TRBJ2-5,NA,CAWSQGAQETQYF
TRBV6-6,TRBJ1-5,NA,CASTEAQSNQPQHF
TRBV6-5,TRBJ1-1,NA,CASSVQGNTEAFF
TRBV4-2,TRBJ2-7,TRBD2,CASSQGGGYEQYF
TRBV11-3,TRBJ2-2,NA,CASSLDPNGELFF
TRBV18,TRBJ2-5,TRBD1,CASSPPRQGSRETQYF
TRBV2,TRBJ2-5,NA,CASSEGRETQYF
TRBV2,TRBJ1-2,TRBD1,CASIEGADYGYTF
TRBV10-3,TRBJ2-1,TRBD2,CAISERKTSGTAYNEQFF
TRBV6-1,TRBJ2-2,NA,CASSENTVPLAGELFF
TRBV4-2,TRBJ2-7,NA,CASSQEFQTYEQYF
TRBV30,TRBJ2-7,NA,CAWSVGQFSSYEQYF
TRBV11-3,TRBJ2-3,NA,CASSLGLRERTDTQYF
TRBV29-1,TRBJ2-7,NA,CSVHTRVGGSYEQYF